This T cell receptor beta chain emerged from a study of neoadjuvant anti-PD-1 for oral cavity cancer. Study information: Patients without progression received a fourth nivolumab dose around day 43, then surgical resection on days 50-56.

This table comes from immunoSEQ multiplex PCR, and its TCRdb copy is limited to in-frame clones, with some not included. The data show 80,000 to 95,000 clones, approximately 80% seen once. The sequencing used PBMCs, collected before nivolumab (anti-PD-1) treatment. This sequence was found in a person between 35 and 79 years old with oral cavity squamous cell carcinoma.

The CDR3: CASSLVAGNGNTIYF. In nucleotides, the CDR3 is TGTGCCAGCAGCTTAGTGGCAGGGAATGGAAACACCATATATTTT. The chain uses TRBV7-6 and TRBJ1-3, with TRBD1 as a possible D gene (5 bases). The CDR3 runs 15 residues. Looked up from germline, CDR1 is SGHVS and CDR2 is FNYEAQ. Trimming left V 1 base short and J 3 bases short, with 10 bases between.